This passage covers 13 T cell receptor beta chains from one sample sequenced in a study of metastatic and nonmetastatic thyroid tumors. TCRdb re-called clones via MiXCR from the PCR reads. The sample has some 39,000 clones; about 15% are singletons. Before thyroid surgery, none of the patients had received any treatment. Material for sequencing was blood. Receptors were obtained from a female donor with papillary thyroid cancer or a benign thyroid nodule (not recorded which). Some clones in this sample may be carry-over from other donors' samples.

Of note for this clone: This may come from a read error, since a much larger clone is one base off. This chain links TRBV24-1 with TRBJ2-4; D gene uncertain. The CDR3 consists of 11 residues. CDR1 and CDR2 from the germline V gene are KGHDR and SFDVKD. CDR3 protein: CATSDQNIHYF. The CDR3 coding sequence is TGTGCCACCAGTGATCAAAACATTCATTACTTC.

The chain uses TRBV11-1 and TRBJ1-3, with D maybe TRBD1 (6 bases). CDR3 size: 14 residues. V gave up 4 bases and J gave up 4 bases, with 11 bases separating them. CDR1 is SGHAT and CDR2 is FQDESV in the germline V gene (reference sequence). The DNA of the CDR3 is TGTGCCAGCAGCTCTACAGGGAAAGGAAACACCATATATTTT. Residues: CASSSTGKGNTIYF. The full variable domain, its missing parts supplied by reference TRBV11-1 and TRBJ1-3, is EAEVAQSPRYKITEKSQAVAFWCDPISGHATLYWYRQILGQGPELLVQFQDESVVDDSQLPKDRFSAERLKGVDSTLKIQPAELGDSAMYLCASSSTGKGNTIYFGEGSWLTVV.

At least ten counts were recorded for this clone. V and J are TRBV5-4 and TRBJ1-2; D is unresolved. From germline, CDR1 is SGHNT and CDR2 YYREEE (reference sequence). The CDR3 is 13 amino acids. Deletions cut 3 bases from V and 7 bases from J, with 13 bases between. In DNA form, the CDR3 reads TGTGCCAGCAGCTGGACGAACTTGGGTGGCTACACCTTC. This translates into CASSWTNLGGYTF.

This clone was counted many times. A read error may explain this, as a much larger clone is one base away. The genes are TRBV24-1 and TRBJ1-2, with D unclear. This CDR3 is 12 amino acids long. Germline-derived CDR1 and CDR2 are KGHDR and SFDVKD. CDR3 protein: CATSAASYGYAF. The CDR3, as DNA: TGTGCCACCAGTGCGGCATCCTATGGCTACGCCTTC.

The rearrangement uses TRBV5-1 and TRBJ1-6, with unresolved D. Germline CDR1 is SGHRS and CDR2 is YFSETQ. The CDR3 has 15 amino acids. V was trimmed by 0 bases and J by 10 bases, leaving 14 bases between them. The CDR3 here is CASSLAGPSLSPLHF. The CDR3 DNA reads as TGCGCCAGCAGCTTGGCCGGGCCTTCTCTCTCACCCCTCCACTTT.

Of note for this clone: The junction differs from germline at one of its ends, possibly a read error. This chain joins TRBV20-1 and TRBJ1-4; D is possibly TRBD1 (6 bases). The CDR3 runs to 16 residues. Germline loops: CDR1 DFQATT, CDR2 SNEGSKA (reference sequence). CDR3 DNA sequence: TGCAGTTCTAGAGATGGGGGGGGCTCTGTTAATGAAAAACTGTTTTTT. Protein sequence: CSSRDGGGSVNEKLFF.

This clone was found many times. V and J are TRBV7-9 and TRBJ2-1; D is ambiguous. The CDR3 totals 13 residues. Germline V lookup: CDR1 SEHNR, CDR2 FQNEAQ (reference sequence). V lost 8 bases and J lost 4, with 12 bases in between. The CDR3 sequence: CASEMVSYNEQFF. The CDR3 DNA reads TGTGCCAGCGAGATGGTCTCTTACAATGAGCAGTTCTTC. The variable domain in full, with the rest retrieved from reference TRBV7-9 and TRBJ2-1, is DTGVSQNPRHKITKRGQNVTFRCDPISEHNRLYWYRQTLGQGPEFLTYFQNEAQLEKSRLLSDRFSAERPKGSFSTLEIQRTEQGDSAMYLCASEMVSYNEQFFGPGTRLTVL.

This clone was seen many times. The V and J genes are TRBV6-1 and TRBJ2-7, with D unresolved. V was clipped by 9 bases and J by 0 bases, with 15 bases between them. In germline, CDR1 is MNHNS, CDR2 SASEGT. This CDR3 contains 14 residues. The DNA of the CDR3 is TGTGCCAGTTCAACAGTGGCGAGCTCCTACGAGCAGTACTTC. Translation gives CASSTVASSYEQYF.

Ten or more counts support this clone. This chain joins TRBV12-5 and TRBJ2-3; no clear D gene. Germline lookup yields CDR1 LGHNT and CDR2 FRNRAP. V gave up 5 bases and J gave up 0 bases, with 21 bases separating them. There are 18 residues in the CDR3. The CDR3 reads CASGTSVVSIESTDTQYF. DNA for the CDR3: TGTGCTAGTGGTACCTCCGTGGTTAGTATCGAAAGCACAGATACGCAGTATTTT.

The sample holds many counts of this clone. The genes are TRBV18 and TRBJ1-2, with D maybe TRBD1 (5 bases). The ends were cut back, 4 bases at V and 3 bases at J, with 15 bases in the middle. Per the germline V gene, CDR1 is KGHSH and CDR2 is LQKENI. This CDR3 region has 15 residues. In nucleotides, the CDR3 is TGTGCCAGCTCACGTTCCAGGGAGGGCGACTATGGCTACACCTTC. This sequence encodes CASSRSREGDYGYTF.

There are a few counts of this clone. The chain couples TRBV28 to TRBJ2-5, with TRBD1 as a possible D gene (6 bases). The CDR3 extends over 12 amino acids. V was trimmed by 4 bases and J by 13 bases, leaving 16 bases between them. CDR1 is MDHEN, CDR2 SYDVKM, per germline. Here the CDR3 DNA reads TGTGCCAGCAGTTCCCAAGGACAGTCCCCGTACTTC. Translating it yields CASSSQGQSPYF.

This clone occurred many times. The CDR3 coding sequence is TGCAGTGCTGGACTAGTGGGAGTCCTCCAAGAGACCCAGTACTTC. Translation: CSAGLVGVLQETQYF. This chain joins TRBV20-1 and TRBJ2-5; 7 bases are shared with TRBD2. This CDR3 is built from 15 residues. With V trimmed by 5 bases and J by 1 base, 10 bases remained unmatched. Germline V gene data show CDR1 as DFQATT and CDR2 as SNEGSKA (reference sequence).

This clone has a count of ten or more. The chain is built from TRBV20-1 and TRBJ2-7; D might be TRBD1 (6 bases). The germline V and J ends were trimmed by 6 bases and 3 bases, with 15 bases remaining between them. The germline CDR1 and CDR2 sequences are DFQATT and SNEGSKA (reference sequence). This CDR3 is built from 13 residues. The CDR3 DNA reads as TGCAGTGCCCAATCACGACAGGACTACGAGCAGTACTTC. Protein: CSAQSRQDYEQYF.